This T cell receptor (beta chain) was captured by sequencing in a study of blood T cells in healthy people across ages (dated by TCRdb to about 2015). Turning to the overall study: In model experiments, template switching captured roughly one uniquely barcoded TCR beta cDNA molecule for every two T cells. For two donors (one aged 18 to 29 and one aged 80 or older), the study analyzed two additional independent replicas of 1 million unique cDNA reads from the same blood draw. Four age groups were formed from the donors: young (average approximately 15 years), middle-aged (roughly 38), aged (over 55) and long-lived (approximately 78). To avoid experimental bias, donors of different ages were randomly spread across the sequencing lanes. Age-related changes in TCR beta repertoire diversity were measured in the study by deep sequencing normalized with unique cDNA molecular identifiers.

The 35 to 40 donors, aged 6 to 90 years, were systemically healthy Caucasian individuals from Russia. Each donor gave 8 to 10 milliliters of peripheral blood, collected into EDTA-treated Vacutainer tubes. Ficoll-Paque density-gradient centrifugation was used to isolate PBMCs, with at least 6 million obtained per sample. Total RNA, at least 6 micrograms per sample, was extracted from PBMCs with Trizol reagent. Naive CD45RAhigh/CD27high T cell percentages were measured by flow cytometry on a PBMC aliquot from every donor. As to this clonotype: What this receptor recognizes is not known. Per-nucleotide qualities are absent, and no much larger clonotype sits a single base away.

Cut back by 1 base and 0 bases, the V and J ends lie 6 bases apart. Its CDR3 holds 14 amino acids, cysteine through phenylalanine. Only the CDR3 DNA is retained, 42 bases long and in frame from the first base. Looking up the germline V gene yields CDR1 SGHTA and CDR2 FQGTGA. What the research found in general, with its limitations: As age increased, observed TCR beta diversity per million T cells dropped in a roughly linear way, and a significant reduction was already evident by age about 40. A strong correlation was found between observed TCR beta diversity and the percentage of naive T cells measured by flow cytometry. The long-lived group showed more naive CD4+ T cells, fewer expanded clones and increased TCR diversity than the aged group, suggesting age selection. Estimates of total diversity from one million sequenced T cells were regarded as lower bounds and underestimates. Because the CMV infection status of the donors was unknown, age-related changes in expanded clonotypes may potentially have been confounded. Bulk unsorted PBMC profiling prevented conclusive comparison of naive and antigen-experienced compartments.

To prepare the library, 5' RACE was applied. The sample was run on an Illumina HiSeq 2500. The second PCR ran for roughly 6 to 11 cycles and used a J-beta primer mix along with a sample-barcoded 5' primer. A unique molecular identifier was introduced onto each TCR beta cDNA molecule by a template-switch 5' adaptor carrying 12 random nucleotides. Each sample yielded at least 2.5 million CDR3-containing paired-end reads. First-strand cDNA synthesis was performed from all RNA using the Mint cDNA synthesis kit, with priming by a TRBC-specific oligonucleotide. Following uracil-DNA glycosylase treatment, a first 18-cycle PCR with universal primers M1SS and BC2_uni_R was performed on all cDNA. The published analysis was carried out like this. Normalization of each sample was performed by random selection of 1 million high-quality reads, each carrying a distinct molecular identifier. Instead of being binned into consensus sequences, reads that shared molecular identifiers were thrown out. MiTCR, with a Q25 quality threshold and the strictest error-elimination algorithm, was used for CDR3 identification, clonotype clustering and error correction. Lower-bound total TCR beta diversity was estimated with a nonparametric unseen species model using Euler transformation. In-frame beta chains were kept once TCRdb had trimmed the public reads at Q25 with fastp and called clones with MiXCR. CDR3 protein sequences are deduplicated, and each keeps its most common genes and DNA. The V and J calls come from TCRdb's annotation, not from the publication. The sample records about 290,000 distinct CDR3 sequences, roughly 27% of which are singletons. The ten largest clones capture 25% to 30% of the sample.

The source is a woman aged 70-85 years in good health. The material sequenced was blood. The rearrangement joined TRBV7-3 to TRBJ1-1; confidence is insufficient to name the D gene. The CDR3 here reads CASSLNVVNTEAFF. The bases are TGTGCCAGCAGCTTAAATGTCGTGAACACTGAAGCTTTCTTT.